These 30 T cell receptor beta chains came from one sample sequenced in a study of identifying expanded T cells in peripheral blood. Clones were read by immunoSEQ multiplex PCR, and TCRdb kept only the in-frame ones, dropping some. The sample holds some 130,000 clones, roughly 90% seen once. Sequenced material: blood. The receptors here all came from a person between 18 and 69 years old in good health.

The chain combines TRBV5-1 with TRBJ2-3; D tentatively reads TRBD1 or TRBD2 (5 bases each). V dropped 4 bases and J dropped 1 base, with 7 bases sitting between them. Germline V gives CDR1 SGHRS, CDR2 YFSETQ. The CDR3 is 13 amino acids. The CDR3 here is CASSPGRTDTQYF. The CDR3 nucleotides are TGCGCCAGCAGCCCGGGACGCACAGATACGCAGTATTTT. Variable domain in full (rest from reference TRBV5-1 and TRBJ2-3): KAGVTQTPRYLIKTRGQQVTLSCSPISGHRSVSWYQQTPGQGLQFLFEYFSETQRNKGNFPGRFSGRQFSNSRSEMNVSTLELGDSALYLCASSPGRTDTQYFGPGTRLTVL.

The genes are TRBV6-5 and TRBJ2-7, with TRBD2 matching over 7 bases. CDR3 length: 16 residues. Germline V gene lookup returns CDR1 MNHEY and CDR2 SVGAGI. J gave up 2 bases and V 0 bases, and 7 bases lay outside the gene matches. CDR3 DNA: TGTGCCAGCAGTTACTCTTTCGGGAGGAACACCTACGAGCAGTACTTC. This encodes CASSYSFGRNTYEQYF.

In this sample, this clone turned up a few times. CDR3 bases: TGTGCCAGTAGTATGGTGGCACCCAACTATGGCTACACCTTC. This codes for CASSMVAPNYGYTF. The chain has TRBV19 and TRBJ1-2; D remains ambiguous. The CDR3 runs 14 residues. V was shortened by 3 bases and J by 2 bases, with 10 bases between the two germline ends. Germline values: CDR1 LNHDA, CDR2 SQIVND (reference sequence).

V gene TRBV5-4 combines with J gene TRBJ1-1; 7 nucleotides align to TRBD1. Losses at the gene ends were 0 bases for V and 6 bases for J; bases not matched to a gene: 8. CDR1 and CDR2 (germline): SGHNT, YYREEE (reference sequence). The CDR3 has 15 residues. The CDR3 DNA follows: TGTGCCAGCAGCTTGGTAAACAGGGGATCCTCTGAAGCTTTCTTT. Translation: CASSLVNRGSSEAFF.

The chain is built from TRBV5-1 and TRBJ1-2; 7 bases match TRBD1. V was pared by 8 bases and J by 1 base, with 8 bases of the junction left unmatched. In germline, CDR1 is SGHRS, CDR2 YFSETQ. The CDR3 is made up of 14 amino acids. Here the CDR3 reads CASHRDSHNYGYTF. CDR3 nucleotide sequence: TGCGCCAGTCACCGGGACAGCCATAACTATGGCTACACCTTC. Drawing the rest from reference TRBV5-1 and TRBJ1-2, the complete variable domain is KAGVTQTPRYLIKTRGQQVTLSCSPISGHRSVSWYQQTPGQGLQFLFEYFSETQRNKGNFPGRFSGRQFSNSRSEMNVSTLELGDSALYLCASHRDSHNYGYTFGSGTRLTVV.

In this sample, this clone turned up a few times. This CDR3 reads CASSSIRQTYEQYF. DNA of the CDR3: TGTGCCAGCAGCTCTATCCGACAAACTTACGAGCAGTACTTC. The chain couples TRBV7-2 to TRBJ2-7; D is uncertain. This CDR3 has 14 residues. The germline V gene encodes CDR1 SGHTA and CDR2 FQGNSA. Trimming removed 4 bases from V and 4 bases from J, with 14 bases in between.

V usage is TRBV7-3 and J usage is TRBJ1-2, with a weak D call TRBD1 (5 bases). Germline CDR1 SGHTA, CDR2 FQGTGA. This CDR3 comprises 15 residues. V lost 1 base, J lost 1 base, and 10 bases lay in between. The CDR3 is CASSLRDGSNYGYTF. Written as DNA, the CDR3 is TGTGCCAGCAGCTTAAGGGACGGAAGTAACTATGGCTACACCTTC.

The V call is TRBV5-1, the J call TRBJ2-3; 13 nucleotides match TRBD2. The J segment lost 0 bases and the V segment lost 4 bases, leaving 11 bases of the junction unmatched. Looked up from germline, CDR1 is SGHRS and CDR2 is YFSETQ. The CDR3 runs 19 residues. This CDR3 reads CASSRGLAGALFSTDTQYF. As DNA, the CDR3 is TGCGCCAGCAGCCGCGGACTAGCGGGGGCCTTGTTTAGCACAGATACGCAGTATTTT.

This clone has only a few counts. The chain uses TRBV5-1 and TRBJ1-6; D not certain. The germline CDR1 and CDR2 sequences are SGHRS and YFSETQ. This CDR3 has 14 amino acids. The V and J ends lost 0 bases and 6 bases respectively, with 7 bases between them. CDR3 nucleotides: TGCGCCAGCAGCTTGGAAGGTCCTAATTCACCCCTCCACTTT. Amino acid sequence: CASSLEGPNSPLHF.

The chain is built from TRBV11-1 and TRBJ2-1, with D possibly being TRBD1 (5 bases). The CDR3 totals 13 residues. The V end was cut by 5 bases, the J end by 7 bases, with 12 bases between. The germline V gene encodes CDR1 SGHAT and CDR2 FQDESV (reference sequence). The CDR3 protein is CASSILRGNEQFF. Here the CDR3 DNA reads TGTGCCAGCAGCATACTTAGGGGAAATGAGCAGTTCTTC. Together with reference TRBV11-1 and TRBJ2-1, the CDR3 gives the full variable domain: EAEVAQSPRYKITEKSQAVAFWCDPISGHATLYWYRQILGQGPELLVQFQDESVVDDSQLPKDRFSAERLKGVDSTLKIQPAELGDSAMYLCASSILRGNEQFFGPGTRLTVL.

V and J are TRBV27 and TRBJ2-3, with D maybe TRBD2 (5 bases). CDR3 length: 13 amino acids. V lost 6 bases and J lost 2, with 9 bases in between. CDR1 MNHEY and CDR2 SMNVEV come from the germline V gene (reference sequence). The CDR3 sequence is CASRDSHTDTQYF. CDR3 DNA: TGTGCCAGCAGGGACTCCCACACAGATACGCAGTATTTT.

This clone was recorded once. The chain employs TRBV4-3 and TRBJ2-7; 9 bases align to TRBD1. The V segment lost 4 bases and the J segment 3 bases; nucleotides outside the gene matches: 7. The CDR3 has 15 residues. Germline CDR1 and CDR2: LGHNA and YSLEER. The CDR3 DNA sequence: TGCGCCAGCAGCCCCGGGACAGGGACGGACTACGAGCAGTACTTC. Amino acids: CASSPGTGTDYEQYF.

As concerns this clone: Mismatch with germline at one junction end may stem from a read error. The V gene is TRBV28, the J gene TRBJ2-7, with 12 positions matching TRBD2. The germline CDR1 and CDR2 sequences are MDHEN and SYDVKM. CDR3 size: 15 residues. As DNA, the CDR3 is TGTGCCAGCAGTTCAACTAGCGGGAGGACCTACAAGCAGTACTTC. It is translated as CASSSTSGRTYKQYF.

This sequence joins TRBV28 and TRBJ2-7; the match to TRBD1 covers 9 bases. CDR1 is MDHEN, CDR2 SYDVKM, per germline. Trimming at V came to 8 bases and at J to 4 bases, leaving 9 bases not matched to a gene. The CDR3 runs 14 residues. CDR3 loop: CASERDRVGYEQYF. In DNA form, the CDR3 reads TGTGCCAGCGAACGGGACAGGGTTGGGTACGAGCAGTACTTC. Together with reference TRBV28 and TRBJ2-7, the CDR3 gives the full variable domain: DVKVTQSSRYLVKRTGEKVFLECVQDMDHENMFWYRQDPGLGLRLIYFSYDVKMKEKGDIPEGYSVSREKKERFSLILESASTNQTSMYLCASERDRVGYEQYFGPGTRLTVT.

V is TRBV6-1 and J is TRBJ2-7; 8 bases fit TRBD1. With 4 bases clipped from V and 3 bases from J, the junction kept 5 bases outside the gene matches. CDR3 length equals 14 residues. Germline V CDR1 and CDR2: MNHNS, SASEGT. The CDR3 spells CASSVRGPYYEQYF. The DNA for the CDR3 is TGTGCCAGCAGTGTCAGGGGGCCCTACTACGAGCAGTACTTC.

This chain connects TRBV7-9 to TRBJ2-7; 10 positions match TRBD1. Germline V gene data show CDR1 as SEHNR and CDR2 as FQNEAQ (reference sequence). This CDR3 has 14 residues. J was trimmed by 0 bases and V by 7 bases; bases with no gene match: 3. In nucleotides, the CDR3 is TGTGCCAGCACGGGACAGGGGAGCTCCTACGAGCAGTACTTC. Translation: CASTGQGSSYEQYF.

V gene TRBV6-5 combines with J gene TRBJ1-5; 7 bases are a match to TRBD1. Trimming cost V 4 bases and J 0 bases; bases outside gene matches: 6. Germline lookup yields CDR1 MNHEY and CDR2 SVGAGI. The CDR3 contains 16 residues. CDR3 nucleotide sequence: TGTGCCAGCAGTTCCTCGACAGGGACTAGCAATCAGCCCCAGCATTTT. This translates into CASSSSTGTSNQPQHF.

The CDR3 protein is CAISASLETQYF. DNA of the CDR3: TGTGCCATCAGTGCGTCTTTAGAGACCCAGTACTTC. This chain uses TRBV10-3 with TRBJ2-5, with D hard to call. V was clipped by 4 bases and J by 4 bases, with 7 bases between them. The germline V gene encodes CDR1 ENHRY and CDR2 SYGVKD. There are 12 residues in the CDR3.

This clone was picked up a small number of times. The CDR3 DNA reads TGTGCCAGCAGCCCCCGGGACAGGGGATCGGATGGCTACACCTTC. It codes for CASSPRDRGSDGYTF. The J gene is TRBJ1-2, the V gene TRBV7-9, with 10 bases aligning to TRBD1. V dropped 5 bases and J dropped 6; count of bases not matched to a gene: 9. The germline V gene encodes CDR1 SEHNR and CDR2 FQNEAQ (reference sequence). CDR3 length: 15 amino acids.

About this clone: At one of its ends the junction is not consistent with the germline gene, which may arise from a read error. The gene calls are TRBV5-6 and TRBJ1-5, with D maybe TRBD1 (6 bases). CDR3 size: 14 residues. CDR1 is SGHDT and CDR2 is YYEEEE in the germline V gene. For the CDR3, the DNA is TGTGCCAGCACCTTGGGGGCGATGGATCAGCCCCAGCATTTT. It translates to CASTLGAMDQPQHF.

V is TRBV4-3 and J is TRBJ1-2; D unclear. CDR1 is LGHNA and CDR2 is YSLEER in the germline V gene. V dropped 0 bases and J dropped 6 bases, with 11 bases sitting between them. This CDR3 has 14 residues. CDR3 sequence: CASSQDIYADGYTF. CDR3 sequence (DNA): TGCGCCAGCAGCCAAGACATCTATGCGGATGGCTACACCTTC.

The count of this clone is one. This rearrangement joins TRBV5-1 to TRBJ2-4; no reliable D call. The CDR3 has 15 amino acids. Germline CDR1 is SGHRS and CDR2 is YFSETQ. V lost 1 base to trimming and J lost 8 bases, with 16 bases between them. CDR3 nucleotides: TGCGCCAGCAGCTTGCGGTATCTTGCTTCGGACATTCAGTACTTC. This gives the protein CASSLRYLASDIQYF.

This rearrangement joins TRBV4-1 to TRBJ2-1; D is unresolved. V was trimmed by 1 base and J by 5 bases, leaving 15 bases between them. In germline, CDR1 is MGHRA, CDR2 YSYEKL. The CDR3 runs 16 residues. This CDR3 reads CASSQGGRPSNNEQFF. For the CDR3, the DNA is TGCGCCAGCAGCCAAGGGGGTAGACCGTCGAACAATGAGCAGTTCTTC.

This chain links TRBV9 with TRBJ1-3; D not certain. CDR3 length: 16 amino acids. V gave up 0 bases and J gave up 4 bases, with 14 bases separating them. Per the germline V gene, CDR1 is SGDLS and CDR2 is YYNGEE. The CDR3 DNA follows: TGTGCCAGCAGCGTAGAGGTTACTACTAAAGGAAACACCATATATTTT. This encodes CASSVEVTTKGNTIYF.

This clone was found once. J is TRBJ1-2 and V is TRBV13; 8 bases match TRBD1. J gave up 3 bases and V 3 bases, and 12 bases lay outside the gene matches. The CDR3 spans 17 residues. Germline V gene sequence: CDR1 PRHDT, CDR2 FYEKMQ (reference sequence). CDR3 nucleotide sequence: TGTGCCAGCAGCTTGACCCACCGGACAGGGAGGGACTATGGCTACACCTTC. It yields the protein CASSLTHRTGRDYGYTF.

V and J are TRBV6-1 and TRBJ2-7; 11 bases are a match to TRBD2. V gave up 6 bases and J gave up 1 base; unmatched junction bases: 2. The CDR3 contains 14 residues. Germline CDR1 reads MNHNS; CDR2 reads SASEGT. CDR3 coding DNA: TGTGCCAGCAGAGGACTAGCGGGTTCCTACGAGCAGTACTTC. It yields the protein CASRGLAGSYEQYF.

This clone was detected once. The chain couples TRBV27 to TRBJ2-7, with D perhaps assigned TRBD1 or TRBD2 (5 bases each). The CDR3 length is 12 residues. Trimming shortened V by 2 bases and J by 7 bases, and 9 bases separated the two germline ends. The germline gives CDR1 MNHEY, CDR2 SMNVEV (reference sequence). DNA of the CDR3: TGTGCCAGCAGTTTACCCGAGGGGGAGCAGTACTTC. This translates into CASSLPEGEQYF.

The V and J genes are TRBV7-9 and TRBJ2-7; TRBD1 agrees at 7 bases. The germline V gene has CDR1 SEHNR and CDR2 FQNEAQ (reference sequence). The trim removed 5 bases at V and 1 base at J, leaving 5 bases unmatched. This CDR3 is 14 amino acids long. DNA for the CDR3: TGTGCCAGCAGCAGAGACAGGGATTCCTACGAGCAGTACTTC. This gives the protein CASSRDRDSYEQYF.

The J gene is TRBJ1-3, the V gene TRBV6-1, with D perhaps matching TRBD1 (6 bases). From germline, CDR1 is MNHNS and CDR2 SASEGT. The V gene lost 1 base and the J gene lost 0 bases, with 7 bases spanning the gap. This CDR3 has 15 amino acids. CDR3 nucleotide sequence: TGTGCCAGCAGTGAAGGGACAGCCTCTGGAAACACCATATATTTT. It specifies CASSEGTASGNTIYF.

V and J are TRBV7-3 and TRBJ2-7; D is uncertain. The CDR3 is 13 residues long. Trimming shortened V by 3 bases and J by 3 bases, and 9 bases separated the two germline ends. Germline-derived CDR1 and CDR2 are SGHTA and FQGTGA. As DNA, the CDR3 is TGTGCCAGCAGCTTCGACGGGTTCTACGAGCAGTACTTC. This gives the protein CASSFDGFYEQYF.